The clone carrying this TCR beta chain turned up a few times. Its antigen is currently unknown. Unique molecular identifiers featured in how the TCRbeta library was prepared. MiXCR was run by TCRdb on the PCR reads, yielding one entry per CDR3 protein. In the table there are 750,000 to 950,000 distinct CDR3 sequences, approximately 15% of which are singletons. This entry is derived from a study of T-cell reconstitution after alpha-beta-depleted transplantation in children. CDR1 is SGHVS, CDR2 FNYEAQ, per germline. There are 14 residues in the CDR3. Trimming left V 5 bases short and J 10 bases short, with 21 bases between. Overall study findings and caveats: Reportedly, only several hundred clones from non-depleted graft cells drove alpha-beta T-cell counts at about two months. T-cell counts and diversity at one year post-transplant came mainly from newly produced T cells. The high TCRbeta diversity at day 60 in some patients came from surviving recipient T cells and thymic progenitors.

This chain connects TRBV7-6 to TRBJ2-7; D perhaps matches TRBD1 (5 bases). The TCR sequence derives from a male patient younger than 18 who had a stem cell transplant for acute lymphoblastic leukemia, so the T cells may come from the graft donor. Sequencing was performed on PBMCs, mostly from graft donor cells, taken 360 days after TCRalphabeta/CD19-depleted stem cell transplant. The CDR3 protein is CASSRWGLPEIQYF. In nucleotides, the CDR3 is TGTGCCAGCAGCCGCTGGGGCCTCCCCGAAATTCAGTACTTC.